This T cell receptor beta chain appears in the sequencing data of a study of Ad26.COV2.S vaccination and SARS-CoV-2 variants. The overall study: By the intramuscular route, Ad26.COV2.S was given once, or twice 56 days apart. General observations from the study: Vaccine recipients showed a spike-specific TCR breadth that was higher than in placebo recipients.

Regarding this clone: Its target is not known. This same CDR3 is encoded by further DNA sequences in the sample.

Indicated treatment: about 20 received Ad26.COV2.S at low or high dose, single or two shots; 5 received placebo; per-sample allocation not given. Each sample was drawn 63 days after the first injection (of vaccine or placebo). Vaccine was an Ad26 vector expressing Wuhan-strain SARS-CoV-2 spike. V shed 3 bases and J shed 6 bases, with 3 bases lying between them. The CDR3 length is 11 residues. Assay: immunoSEQ multiplex PCR; the TCRdb copy retains only in-frame clones and omits some. This sample has around 450,000 clones, with about 91% found just once. The sequence came from a person between 18 and 65 years old who received the Ad26.COV2.S COVID-19 vaccine or a placebo. V usage is TRBV12-3 or TRBV12-4 and J usage is TRBJ1-5; D not certain. Source: peripheral blood, taken in a trial of Ad26.COV2.S vaccine versus placebo. DNA for the CDR3: TGTGCCAGCAGTTTGGGTCAGCCCCAGCATTTT. Its translation is CASSLGQPQHF.